What follows is one TCR beta chain and its context. This clone was recorded once. Its specific antigen is unknown. Likely a read error: the CDR3 ends without its conserved phenylalanine or tryptophan. Library preparation was by PCR. The run used an Illumina HiSeq 4000. High-throughput sequencing was used to profile the TCR beta-chain CDR3 region of each patient. The paper's data handling went like this. CDR3 differences across clinicopathological groups were used to build a classifier for discriminating distant-metastatic papillary thyroid cancer patients. The Shannon index was used to measure repertoire diversity, and the Morisita-Horn index was used to measure how similar tumor and blood repertoires were. TCRdb ran its own pipeline on the public reads, namely fastp trimming at Q25 and MiXCR clone calling, and kept in-frame beta chains. The V and J calls follow TCRdb's processing rather than the paper's. The sample table holds about 7,600 clones, of which 25% to 30% were seen once. The ten largest clones capture under 20% of the sample.

None of the patients had been given any treatment before thyroid surgery. Using T-cell receptor beta sequencing, the researchers looked back retrospectively at clinical samples from patients, gathered between about 2012 and 2019. Here V drops 2 bases and J drops 8 bases, and the junction holds 11 bases not matched to any gene. In the germline V gene (reference sequence), CDR1 corresponds to DFQATT and CDR2 to SNEGSKA. The CDR3 is 15 residues long, ends included. The sequence is cut down to CDR3 DNA, 45 bases in frame from base 1. These data belong to a study of metastatic and nonmetastatic thyroid tumors (dated by TCRdb to the early 2020s). A note on the overall study: Repertoires were compared across peripheral blood and tumor or nodule tissue samples from malignant and benign thyroid patients.

Beyond this particular receptor, the publication reports: In both blood and tumor samples, TCR beta diversity was reported to be significantly higher in malignant tumors than in benign nodules.

The sequencing input was adjacent normal tissue. The receptor comes from a female donor with papillary thyroid cancer or a benign thyroid nodule (not recorded which). Some clones in this sample may be carry-over from other donors' samples. The rearranged segments are TRBV20-1 and TRBJ2-1; the junction holds 8 bases that match TRBD1. CDR3 sequence: CSARRGDRRHDEQFV. The DNA is as follows: TGCAGTGCTAGAAGAGGGGACAGGCGGCACGATGAGCAGTTCGTC.